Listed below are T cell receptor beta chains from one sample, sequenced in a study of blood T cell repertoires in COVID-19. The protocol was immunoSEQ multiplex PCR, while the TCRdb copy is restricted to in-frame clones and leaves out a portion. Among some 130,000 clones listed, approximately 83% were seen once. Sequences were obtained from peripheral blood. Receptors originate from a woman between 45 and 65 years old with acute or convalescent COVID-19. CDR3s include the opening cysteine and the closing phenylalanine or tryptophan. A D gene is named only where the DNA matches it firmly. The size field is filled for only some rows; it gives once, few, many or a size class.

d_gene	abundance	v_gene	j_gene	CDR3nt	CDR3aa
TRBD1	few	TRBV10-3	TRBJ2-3	TGTGCCATCAGTATCTCACAGGGGAATACGCAGTATTTT	CAISISQGNTQYF
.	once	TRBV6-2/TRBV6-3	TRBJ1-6	TGTGCCAGCAGTCGGCCAGTCGGGAATTCACCCCTCCACTTT	CASSRPVGNSPLHF
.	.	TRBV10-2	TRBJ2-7	TGCGCCAGCAGTAGGGGACTTGACTACGAGCAGTACTTC	CASSRGLDYEQYF
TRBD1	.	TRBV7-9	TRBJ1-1	TGTGCCAGCAGTTACAGGGGTGGTACTGAAGCTTTCTTT	CASSYRGGTEAFF
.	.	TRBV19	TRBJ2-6	TGTGCCAGTAGTAACCAGGCAAGTTTCGTCCTGACTTTC	CASSNQASFVLTF
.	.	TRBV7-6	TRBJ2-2	TGTGCCAGCAGCTTAGCGCAGGGGCCGGGGACCGGGGAGCTGTTTTTT	CASSLAQGPGTGELFF
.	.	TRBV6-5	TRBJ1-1	TGTGCCAGCAGTTACGGCGCGGAGAACACTGAAGCTTTCTTT	CASSYGAENTEAFF
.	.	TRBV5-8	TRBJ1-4	TGTGCCAGCAGCTTCCGACAGACAACTAATGAAAAACTGTTTTTT	CASSFRQTTNEKLFF
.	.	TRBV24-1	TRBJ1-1	TGTGCCACCAGAGATTACACAAACACTGAAGCTTTCTTT	CATRDYTNTEAFF
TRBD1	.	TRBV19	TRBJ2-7	TGTGCCAGTAGTTCCAAGACAGGGGGTGTGTACGAGCAGTACTTC	CASSSKTGGVYEQYF
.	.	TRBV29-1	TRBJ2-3	TGCAGCGCGAGGGAGTCGTTGGGGGATACGCAGTATTTT	CSARESLGDTQYF
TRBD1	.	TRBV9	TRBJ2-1	TGTGCCAGCAGCCCGCCTTACAGGGGCGATGAGCAGTTCTTC	CASSPPYRGDEQFF
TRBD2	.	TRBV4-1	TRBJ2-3	TGCGCCAGCAGCACCCCCACTTCTAGCGGGGGGCGGGATACGCAGTATTTT	CASSTPTSSGGRDTQYF
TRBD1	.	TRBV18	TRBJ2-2	TGTGCCAGCTCACCACGCCCCGGGACAGGGAACACCGGGGAGCTGTTTTTT	CASSPRPGTGNTGELFF
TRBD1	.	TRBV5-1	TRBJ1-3	TGCGCCAGCAGCCCGACAGGGGATTCTGGAAACACCATATATTTT	CASSPTGDSGNTIYF
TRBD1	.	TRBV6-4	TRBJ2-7	TGTGCCAGCAGCGAATACAGGGGGAGCTCCTACGAGCAGTACTTC	CASSEYRGSSYEQYF
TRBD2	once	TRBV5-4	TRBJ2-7	TGTGCCAGCAGCTTGGGCGGGGCGGGGGGCGTGCACGAGCAGTACTTC	CASSLGGAGGVHEQYF
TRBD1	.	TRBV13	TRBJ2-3	TGTGCCAGCAGCTTAGGCAAGGGGGCAAGCACAGATACGCAGTATTTT	CASSLGKGASTDTQYF
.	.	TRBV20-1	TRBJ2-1	TGCAGTGCTAGTATGGACACCGGTTATTCATATGAGCAGTTCTTC	CSASMDTGYSYEQFF
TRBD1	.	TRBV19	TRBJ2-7	TGTGCCAGTAGTATAGCCGGACCGGGACAGGGGGTTAGCGAGCAGTACTTC	CASSIAGPGQGVSEQYF
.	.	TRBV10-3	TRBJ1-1	TGTGCCATCAGTGAGAACAGGGAAAACACTGAAGCTTTCTTT	CAISENRENTEAFF
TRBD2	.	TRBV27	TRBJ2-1	TGTGCCAGCAGTATTGGGGGGGCCTACAATGAGCAGTTCTTC	CASSIGGAYNEQFF
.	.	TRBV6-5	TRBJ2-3	TGTGCCAGCAGTTCCAGAGGGGAGGGCACAGATACGCAGTATTTT	CASSSRGEGTDTQYF
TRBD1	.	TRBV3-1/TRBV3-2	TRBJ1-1	TGTGCCAGCAGCCCCGGGACAGAGAACACTGAAGCTTTCTTT	CASSPGTENTEAFF
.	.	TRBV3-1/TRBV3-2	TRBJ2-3	TGTGCCAGCAGCCAAAACGCGGATACGCAGTATTTT	CASSQNADTQYF
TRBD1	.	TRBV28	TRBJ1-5	TGTGCCAGCAGTTTATATGGGACAGTTAGCAATCAGCCCCAGCATTTT	CASSLYGTVSNQPQHF
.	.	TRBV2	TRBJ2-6	TGTGCCAGCAATAACAGGGCTGGGGCCAACGTCCTGACTTTC	CASNNRAGANVLTF
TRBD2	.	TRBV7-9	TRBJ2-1	TGTGCCAGCAGCCCTTACGGGGGGGGAACCTACAATGAGCAGTTCTTC	CASSPYGGGTYNEQFF
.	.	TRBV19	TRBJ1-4	TGTGCCAGTAGTATGCAGACAGGTGGTAATGAAAAACTGTTTTTT	CASSMQTGGNEKLFF
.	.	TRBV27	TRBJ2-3	TGTGCCAGCAGTTTTACGAGTCCCTCCCTAGATACGCAGTATTTT	CASSFTSPSLDTQYF
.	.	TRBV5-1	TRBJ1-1	TGCGCCAGCAGCTTGGAACCCAGGAACACTGAAGCTTTCTTT	CASSLEPRNTEAFF
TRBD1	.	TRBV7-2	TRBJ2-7	TGTGCCAGCAGCTCCAGGGGGAGCGACGAGCAGTACTTC	CASSSRGSDEQYF
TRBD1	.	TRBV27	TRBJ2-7	TGTGCCAGCCGAAAATCGGGACAGGGCGACTACGAGCAGTACTTC	CASRKSGQGDYEQYF
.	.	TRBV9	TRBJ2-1	TGTGCCAGCAGCGTAGTCCCGGGGTCAATCGGGGATGAGCAGTTCTTC	CASSVVPGSIGDEQFF
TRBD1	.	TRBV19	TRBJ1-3	TGTGCCAGTAGTAAGACGCGGGACAGGGGCTCTGGAAACACCATATATTTT	CASSKTRDRGSGNTIYF
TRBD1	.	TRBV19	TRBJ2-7	TGTGCCAGTAGTCGCAGGGACAGGGGGTCGGAGGAGCAGTACTTC	CASSRRDRGSEEQYF
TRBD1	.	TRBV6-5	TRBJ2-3	TGTGCCAGCAGAGCCTTTACAGGGGGTGAAGATACGCAGTATTTT	CASRAFTGGEDTQYF
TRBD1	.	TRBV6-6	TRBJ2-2	TGTGCCAGCAGTTACTCCTGGACAGGGAGTATCGGGGAGCTGTTTTTT	CASSYSWTGSIGELFF
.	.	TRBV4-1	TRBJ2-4	TGCGCCAGCAGCCAAGATGCGGGCCCCGTAGCCAAAAACATTCAGTACTTC	CASSQDAGPVAKNIQYF
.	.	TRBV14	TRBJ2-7	TGTGCCAGCAGCCAAGATACTGCAGGGAGGCGGGAGCAGTACTTC	CASSQDTAGRREQYF
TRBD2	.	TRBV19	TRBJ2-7	TGTGCCAGTAGCCGACTAGCGGGGGACGAGCAGTACTTC	CASSRLAGDEQYF
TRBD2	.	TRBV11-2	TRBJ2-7	TGTGCCAGCAGCTTAGCTAGGGGGACTAGCGGGGGGTTACCTAACGAGCAGTACTTC	CASSLARGTSGGLPNEQYF
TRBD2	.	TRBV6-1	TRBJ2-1	TGTGCCAGCAGGCGGGGGGGCGCGTACAATGAGCAGTTCTTC	CASRRGGAYNEQFF
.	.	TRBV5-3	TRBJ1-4	TGTGCCAGAGGATGCCCCGCGGGGGGGGAAAAACTGTTTTTT	CARGCPAGGEKLFF
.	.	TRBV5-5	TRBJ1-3	TGTGCCAGCAGCTTGGAGGAGGTACTCTCTGGAAACACCATATATTTT	CASSLEEVLSGNTIYF
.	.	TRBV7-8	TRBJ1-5	TGTGCCAGCAGCTTCGGGGGATTCGGGCAGCCCCAGCATTTT	CASSFGGFGQPQHF